One sample yielded the 31 T cell receptor beta chains listed below, sequenced in a study of blood T cell repertoires in COVID-19 (dated by TCRdb to about 2020). To prepare the library, the immunoSEQ multiplex PCR assay was applied. TCRdb limited this immuneACCESS table to in-frame rearrangements with V and J called. A share of clones is missing; checked studies link under half to unresolved V genes, and the rest is unexplained. The sample has some 97,000 clones on record, approximately 90% of them singletons. The top ten clones comprise less than 2% of the sample. The sequenced sample was peripheral blood. These receptors originate from a man in his 60s with acute or convalescent COVID-19.

The chain employs TRBV2 and TRBJ1-5; D ambiguous. V was trimmed by 0 bases and J by 11 bases, leaving 11 bases between them. The CDR3 is 13 amino acids. Germline CDR1 is SNHLY and CDR2 is FYNNEI. DNA for the CDR3: TGTGCCAGCAGTGAAGCGCTTCTGAGGTCCCAGCATTTT. It translates to CASSEALLRSQHF.

This chain uses TRBV6-5 with TRBJ1-2, with TRBD1 as a possible D gene (5 bases). V was clipped by 8 bases and J by 4 bases, with 8 bases between them. The CDR3 covers 11 residues. Germline CDR1 and CDR2: MNHEY and SVGAGI. The CDR3 DNA follows: TGTGCCAGCCACGGGGGCTATGGCTACACCTTC. This gives the protein CASHGGYGYTF.

The V gene is TRBV5-1, the J gene TRBJ2-1; 7 positions match TRBD1. The CDR3 extends over 15 amino acids. The trim removed 4 bases at V and 7 bases at J, leaving 11 bases unmatched. Germline loops: CDR1 SGHRS, CDR2 YFSETQ. CDR3 bases: TGCGCCAGCAGCGTTCGCCCCGACAGGGAAAATGAGCAGTTCTTC. Translating it yields CASSVRPDRENEQFF.

The V call is TRBV7-8, the J call TRBJ2-7, with a possible D match to TRBD2 (5 bases). V was shortened by 1 base and J by 7 bases, with 14 bases between the two germline ends. Per germline, CDR1 SGHVS and CDR2 FQNEAQ. The CDR3 consists of 14 residues. The CDR3 protein is CASSLGRLTGEQYV. CDR3 in DNA: TGTGCCAGCAGCTTAGGAAGACTCACGGGGGAGCAGTACGTC.

The V and J genes are TRBV18 and TRBJ2-5, with 8 bases that match TRBD2. Germline CDR1 reads KGHSH; CDR2 reads LQKENI. CDR3 length: 15 amino acids. The V segment lost 3 bases and the J segment 5 bases; nucleotides outside the gene matches: 8. CDR3 sequence (DNA): TGTGCCAGCTCACCGTTACCGGGGACTAGGGAGACCCAGTACTTC. It encodes CASSPLPGTRETQYF.

V usage is TRBV10-3 and J usage is TRBJ2-3; TRBD2 might be the D (6 bases). CDR1 is ENHRY, CDR2 SYGVKD, per germline. V lost 1 base, J lost 2 bases, and 13 bases lay in between. This CDR3 is built from 16 residues. In nucleotides, the CDR3 is TGTGCCATCAGTGAGTTGTCCGGGGGACCCACAGATACGCAGTATTTT. The encoded protein is CAISELSGGPTDTQYF.

CDR3 DNA: TGTGCCAGCAGCCGGACTCCGAGACACGAGACCCAGTACTTC. This encodes CASSRTPRHETQYF. The gene calls are TRBV5-6 and TRBJ2-5, with a weak D call TRBD2 (5 bases). CDR3 size: 14 residues. In germline, CDR1 is SGHDT, CDR2 YYEEEE. The V end was cut by 4 bases, the J end by 5 bases, with 15 bases between.

V gene TRBV4-2 combines with J gene TRBJ2-1; 12 nucleotides line up with TRBD1. CDR1 and CDR2 from the germline V gene are LGHNA and YNFKEQ. J gave up 9 bases and V 1 base, and 7 bases lay outside the gene matches. The CDR3 length is 16 residues. CDR3 in DNA: TGTGCCAGCAGCCAAGCTCCCGGGACAGGGGGCGGTGAGCAGTTCTTC. Its translation is CASSQAPGTGGGEQFF.

The chain employs TRBV3-1 (or the pseudogene TRBV3-2) and TRBJ1-3; D remains unclear. Between the trimmed V and J ends, which lost 1 base and 2 bases, there was a span of 9 bases. The CDR3 length is 15 residues. Germline assignment: CDR1 LGHDT and CDR2 YNNKEL (reference sequence). CDR3 loop: CASSQVSNPGNTIYF. As DNA, the CDR3 is TGTGCCAGCAGCCAAGTGAGCAACCCTGGAAACACCATATATTTT.

The chain combines TRBV11-2 with TRBJ1-4; a weak D match, TRBD1 (6 bases). This CDR3 comprises 14 residues. V lost 4 bases and J lost 8, with 14 bases in between. Germline V gene sequence: CDR1 SGHAT, CDR2 FQNNGV. The CDR3, as DNA: TGTGCCAGCAGCTACGACAGGACCCCCGAAAAACTGTTTTTT. Translated: CASSYDRTPEKLFF. Full variable domain (rest looked up from reference TRBV11-2 and TRBJ1-4): EAGVAQSPRYKIIEKRQSVAFWCNPISGHATLYWYQQILGQGPKLLIQFQNNGVVDDSQLPKDRFSAERLKGVDSTLKIQPAKLEDSAVYLCASSYDRTPEKLFFGSGTQLSVL.

The V call is TRBV6-2 or TRBV6-3, the J call TRBJ1-3; unclear D gene. Germline V gene lookup returns CDR1 MNHEY and CDR2 SVGEGT. The CDR3 sequence is 17 residues long. The V and J ends lost 6 bases and 1 base respectively, with 19 bases between them. The CDR3: CASSDYGGRGSGNTIYF. For the CDR3, the DNA is TGTGCCAGCAGCGACTATGGTGGGCGAGGATCTGGAAACACCATATATTTT.

V and J are TRBV6-5 and TRBJ1-1; TRBD1 matches 10 bases. V shed 6 bases and J 11 bases; nucleotides not matched to a gene: 6. Germline V gene data show CDR1 as MNHEY and CDR2 as SVGAGI. The CDR3 length is 12 residues. In DNA form, the CDR3 reads TGTGCCAGCAGACCGGGACAGGGGAGGGCTTTCTTT. Protein: CASRPGQGRAFF.

This rearrangement joins TRBV7-2 to TRBJ2-7; D may be TRBD1 (5 bases). CDR3 length: 12 residues. V shed 3 bases and J shed 5 bases, with 8 bases lying between them. Germline loops: CDR1 SGHTA, CDR2 FQGNSA. The CDR3 coding sequence is TGTGCCAGCAGCTTCGTACAGGACGAGCAGTACTTC. Protein product: CASSFVQDEQYF. The full variable domain, completed using reference TRBV7-2 and TRBJ2-7, is GAGVSQSPSNKVTEKGKDVELRCDPISGHTALYWYRQSLGQGLEFLIYFQGNSAPDKSGLPSDRFSAERTGGSVSTLTIQRTQQEDSAVYLCASSFVQDEQYFGPGTRLTVT.

This clone was observed once. The chain carries TRBV15 and TRBJ1-1; D gene unclear. Germline V gives CDR1 LNHNV, CDR2 YYDKDF (reference sequence). V dropped 0 bases and J dropped 7 bases, with 12 bases sitting between them. The CDR3 contains 14 residues. The CDR3 nucleotides read TGTGCCACCAGCAGAGATCGCGCCCTAGTTGAAGCTTTCTTT. This encodes CATSRDRALVEAFF.

Only a few counts were recorded for this clone. CDR3 region: CASTLGGSETQYF. For the CDR3, the DNA is TGTGCCAGCACCCTAGGGGGAAGCGAGACCCAGTACTTC. The chain is built from TRBV7-9 and TRBJ2-5; the D gene is possibly TRBD1 (6 bases). CDR3 length: 13 amino acids. In germline, CDR1 is SEHNR, CDR2 FQNEAQ (reference sequence). Trimming removed 7 bases at V and 5 bases at J, with 14 bases between. Full variable domain (missing parts from reference TRBV7-9 and TRBJ2-5): DTGVSQNPRHKITKRGQNVTFRCDPISEHNRLYWYRQTLGQGPEFLTYFQNEAQLEKSRLLSDRFSAERPKGSFSTLEIQRTEQGDSAMYLCASTLGGSETQYFGPGTRLLVL.

This rearrangement joins TRBV15 to TRBJ1-3; 8 positions agree with TRBD1. In germline, CDR1 is LNHNV, CDR2 YYDKDF (reference sequence). V lost 3 bases and J lost 3; bases outside the gene matches: 4. This CDR3 is 15 amino acids long. CDR3 DNA: TGTGCCACCAGCAGGGACAGGGCTGGTGGAAACACCATATATTTT. Its protein is CATSRDRAGGNTIYF.

The gene calls are TRBV3-1 (or the pseudogene TRBV3-2) and TRBJ2-3, with 9 bases lining up with TRBD1. After removal of 3 bases from V and 3 bases from J, the junction contained 10 bases not matched to a gene. Germline CDR1 reads LGHDT; CDR2 reads YNNKEL (reference sequence). This CDR3 is 17 amino acids long. CDR3 sequence (DNA): TGTGCCAGCAGCCATAATAAAGGGACAGGGCCTACAGATACGCAGTATTTT. Amino acid sequence: CASSHNKGTGPTDTQYF.

The chain employs TRBV7-7 and TRBJ2-7, with D tentatively TRBD2 (6 bases). CDR1 SSHAT and CDR2 FNYEAQ come from the germline V gene (reference sequence). Trimming cost V 1 base and J 1 base, with 11 bases left between them. The CDR3 consists of 15 residues. The CDR3 loop reads CASSLDWGDSYEQYF. Written as DNA, the CDR3 is TGTGCCAGCAGCTTAGATTGGGGGGATTCCTACGAGCAGTACTTC.

The chain combines TRBV2 with TRBJ1-1; 10 nucleotides align to TRBD1. Germline loops: CDR1 SNHLY, CDR2 FYNNEI. The CDR3 totals 18 residues. V lost 5 bases to trimming and J lost 3 bases; unmatched junction nucleotides: 15. CDR3 loop: CASSFSRDRGQIYTEAFF. The CDR3 nucleotides read TGTGCCAGCAGTTTCTCCCGGGACAGGGGCCAAATCTACACTGAAGCTTTCTTT. Variable domain in full (rest from reference TRBV2 and TRBJ1-1): EPEVTQTPSHQVTQMGQEVILRCVPISNHLYFYWYRQILGQKVEFLVSFYNNEISEKSEIFDDQFSVERPDGSNFTLKIRSTKLEDSAMYFCASSFSRDRGQIYTEAFFGQGTRLTVV.

This clone appeared once. This chain joins TRBV28 and TRBJ1-2; 8 bases align to TRBD1. The germline V gene has CDR1 MDHEN and CDR2 SYDVKM. The CDR3 loop spans 13 amino acids. V gave up 6 bases and J gave up 0 bases; unmatched junction bases: 0. Here the CDR3 reads CASRDRANYGYTF. DNA of the CDR3: TGTGCCAGCAGGGACAGGGCTAACTATGGCTACACCTTC.

CDR3 nucleotide sequence: TGTGCCAGCTCGCTGTTTGGGGGAGGGACGAACACTGAAGCTTTCTTT. Its protein is CASSLFGGGTNTEAFF. The chain has TRBV18 and TRBJ1-1, with TRBD1 as a possible D gene (5 bases). The CDR3 loop spans 16 amino acids. Trimming pared 6 bases from V and 1 base from J, leaving 18 bases between. CDR1 is KGHSH and CDR2 is LQKENI in the germline V gene.

The genes are TRBV7-2 and TRBJ1-2; perhaps TRBD1 as D (6 bases). Germline CDR1 is SGHTA and CDR2 is FQGNSA. The CDR3 has 16 amino acids. Trimming took 2 bases from V and 3 from J, leaving 16 bases between them. The CDR3 loop is CASSLMVGRGDYGYTF. The CDR3 DNA sequence: TGTGCCAGCAGCTTAATGGTGGGCAGGGGAGACTATGGCTACACCTTC.

The chain is built from TRBV6-1 and TRBJ1-5, with D possibly TRBD1 on 5 matching bases. The CDR3 has 15 amino acids. Trimming left V 3 bases short and J 6 bases short, with 15 bases between. Germline CDR1 MNHNS, CDR2 SASEGT. The CDR3 is CASSDRAGGGQPQHF. The CDR3 DNA sequence: TGTGCCAGCAGTGACCGGGCCGGGGGGGGTCAGCCCCAGCATTTT.

The chain has TRBV27 and TRBJ1-2; 8 bases are a match to TRBD1. Germline values: CDR1 MNHEY, CDR2 SMNVEV (reference sequence). CDR3 length equals 16 residues. The J segment lost 4 bases and the V segment lost 4 bases, leaving 11 bases of the junction unmatched. CDR3 sequence: CASSSLTGAGSYGYTF. The DNA for the CDR3 is TGTGCCAGCAGTTCACTGACAGGGGCAGGGAGCTATGGCTACACCTTC.

This chain uses TRBV20-1 with TRBJ1-1; D gene uncertain. Germline values: CDR1 DFQATT, CDR2 SNEGSKA (reference sequence). The CDR3 length is 11 residues. V lost 7 bases and J lost 4, with 10 bases in between. CDR3 nucleotides: TGCAGTGTCGGGAGTATCACTGAAGCTTTCTTT. It specifies CSVGSITEAFF.

The V call is TRBV24-1, the J call TRBJ1-2; the D gene is possibly TRBD1 (5 bases). Trimming removed 4 bases at V and 8 bases at J, with 13 bases between. Germline V gene data show CDR1 as KGHDR and CDR2 as SFDVKD. The CDR3 length is 13 residues. The CDR3 sequence is CATSESWGYGYTF. The CDR3 coding sequence is TGTGCCACCAGTGAGTCCTGGGGCTACGGCTACACCTTC.

The chain employs TRBV7-9 and TRBJ2-7, with TRBD1 as a possible D gene (6 bases). The CDR3 contains 11 residues. V lost 6 bases to trimming and J lost 6 bases, with 9 bases between them. Per the germline V gene, CDR1 is SEHNR and CDR2 is FQNEAQ (reference sequence). This CDR3 reads CASSSQGEQYF. CDR3 nucleotide sequence: TGTGCCAGCAGTTCACAGGGCGAGCAGTACTTC.

The rearrangement uses TRBV5-1 and TRBJ2-1, with D possibly TRBD2 on 6 matching bases. Trimming cost V 0 bases and J 6 bases, with 10 bases left between them. Germline loops: CDR1 SGHRS, CDR2 YFSETQ. This CDR3 has 14 amino acids. The CDR3 coding sequence is TGCGCCAGCAGCTTGGGGGCGGGGTCCAATGAGCAGTTCTTC. Amino acids: CASSLGAGSNEQFF.

This clone was picked up a small number of times. The rearrangement joins TRBV10-3 to TRBJ2-3; 10 positions agree with TRBD1. Germline CDR1 and CDR2: ENHRY and SYGVKD. The CDR3 is made up of 15 amino acids. The trim removed 4 bases at V and 4 bases at J, leaving 5 bases unmatched. CDR3 bases: TGTGCCATCAGTGGACAGGGGGCCGGCGCAGATACGCAGTATTTT. The encoded protein is CAISGQGAGADTQYF.

The chain couples TRBV2 to TRBJ2-4, with 8 positions matching TRBD2. Losses at the gene ends were 9 bases for V and 3 bases for J; bases not matched to a gene: 13. This CDR3 has 16 amino acids. Per the germline V gene, CDR1 is SNHLY and CDR2 is FYNNEI. The CDR3 nucleotides are TGTGCCAGTCTGGGGCCCAGCGGGGGCGGCAAAAACATTCAGTACTTC. Its translation: CASLGPSGGGKNIQYF.

V gene TRBV5-1 combines with J gene TRBJ2-3; 7 bases match TRBD1. This CDR3 has 14 residues. Germline lookup yields CDR1 SGHRS and CDR2 YFSETQ. V dropped 0 bases and J dropped 6; count of bases not matched to a gene: 4. The CDR3 region has the DNA TGCGCCAGCAGCTTGGGACAGGGTGTCGATACGCAGTATTTT. Amino acid sequence: CASSLGQGVDTQYF.